These 21 T cell receptor beta chains share one sample of origin, sequenced in a study of blood T cells in healthy people across ages. A second 7 to 11 cycle PCR used barcoded and J-beta primers. TCRdb recomputed calls from the 5' RACE reads with MiXCR, one row per CDR3 protein. The sample has roughly 1.4 million distinct CDR3 sequences; around 55% are singletons. Sequenced sample: blood. Receptor source: a man aged 18-30 years in good health.

Of note for this clonotype: The conserved closing phenylalanine or tryptophan is absent in this CDR3, likely reflecting a read error. V and J are TRBV25-1 and TRBJ2-5; the match to TRBD1 covers 7 bases. Germline lookup yields CDR1 MGHDK and CDR2 SYGVNS. Trimming cost V 6 bases and J 5 bases; bases outside gene matches: 9. This CDR3 is 14 amino acids long. This CDR3 is CASRADRVGETQYS. The CDR3 DNA follows: TGTGCCAGCAGGGCAGACAGGGTTGGGGAGACCCAGTACTCC.

J is TRBJ2-7 and V is TRBV7-2; weak D call: TRBD1 (5 bases). V was clipped by 0 bases and J by 6 bases, with 15 bases between them. The CDR3 has 15 residues. Per germline, CDR1 SGHTA and CDR2 FQGNSA. The CDR3 bases are TGTGCCAGCAGCTTAGCGCTGTCAGGGTACTCCGAGCAGTACTTC. It encodes CASSLALSGYSEQYF. Looking up the rest from reference TRBV7-2 and TRBJ2-7 gives the full variable domain: GAGVSQSPSNKVTEKGKDVELRCDPISGHTALYWYRQSLGQGLEFLIYFQGNSAPDKSGLPSDRFSAERTGGSVSTLTIQRTQQEDSAVYLCASSLALSGYSEQYFGPGTRLTVT.

This clonotype has a count of ten or more. The chain uses TRBV29-1 and TRBJ2-1; D is possibly TRBD1 (6 bases). Germline CDR1 SQVTM, CDR2 ANQGSEA. V lost 3 bases and J 5 bases, leaving 11 bases between the germline ends. The CDR3 has 13 amino acids. The CDR3 bases are TGCAGCGTTGACCGGGACAATAACAATGAGCAGTTCTTC. Residues: CSVDRDNNNEQFF.

The V gene is TRBV4-3, the J gene TRBJ1-6; D gene ambiguous. CDR1 and CDR2 from the germline V gene are LGHNA and YSLEER. V lost 0 bases and J 0 bases, leaving 12 bases between the germline ends. The length of the CDR3 is 18 residues. CDR3 amino acids: CASSQDRVASSYNSPLHF. The CDR3 DNA follows: TGCGCCAGCAGCCAAGATAGGGTGGCGAGCTCCTATAATTCACCCCTCCACTTT.

With respect to this clonotype: It is unclear where the CDR3 begins or ends on the DNA, so no DNA is shown, and the CDR3 is as TCRdb lists it. The chain has TRBV27 and TRBJ2-7; the table's D gene call, TRBD1, was not cross checked with the DNA. Germline CDR1 reads MNHEY; CDR2 reads SMNVEV (reference sequence). The length of the CDR3 is 13 amino acids, counting both ends. CDR3 sequence reads: CASSLFLSGEQYF.

This clonotype was seen at least ten times. A read error may be the cause here, since a much bigger clone is one base away. The V gene is TRBV20-1, the J gene TRBJ2-1, with 8 bases identical to TRBD2. The J call could be wrong; TRBJ2-7 is a better fit for the DNA end. The CDR3 is 14 residues long. CDR1 and CDR2 from the germline V gene are DFQATT and SNEGSKA (reference sequence). For the CDR3, the DNA is TGCAGTGCTAGAGATGCGGGAGGCTACAATGAGCAGTACTTC. Translation: CSARDAGGYNEQYF.

The CDR3, as DNA: TGTGCCAGCAGTAGGGGAAATCGAGAGACCCAGTACTTC. Translation gives CASSRGNRETQYF. The V call is TRBV12-3 or TRBV12-4, the J call TRBJ2-5; perhaps TRBD1 as D (5 bases). Trimming stripped 5 bases from V and 4 bases from J, with 11 bases between. The CDR3 covers 13 residues.

This chain uses TRBV12-5 with TRBJ2-4; possibly TRBD2 for D (6 bases). The better agreement between TRBJ2-7 and the DNA end casts doubt on the J call. The CDR3 covers 14 residues. From germline, CDR1 is LGHNT and CDR2 FRNRAP. This CDR3 is CASGLMEGSSEQYF. As DNA, the CDR3 is TGTGCTAGTGGTTTGATGGAGGGTTCTAGCGAGCAGTACTTC.

This clonotype was counted a single time. The chain recombines TRBV20-1 with TRBJ2-7, with 8 nucleotides matching TRBD1. With 5 bases clipped from V and 3 bases from J, the junction kept 9 bases outside the gene matches. Germline V gene sequence: CDR1 DFQATT, CDR2 SNEGSKA (reference sequence). The CDR3 is made up of 14 amino acids. CDR3 nucleotides: TGCAGTGCTCCCCGGACAGGGAGTATCTACGAGCAGTACTTC. Translating gives CSAPRTGSIYEQYF.

The chain recombines TRBV27 with TRBJ1-2, with D possibly matching TRBD1 (5 bases). This CDR3 region has 15 residues. Germline V gene lookup returns CDR1 MNHEY and CDR2 SMNVEV (reference sequence). V was cut by 0 bases and J by 4 bases, with 12 bases left in between. This CDR3 reads CASSLSIQQGYGYTF. The CDR3 coding sequence is TGTGCCAGCAGTTTATCGATACAGCAGGGCTATGGCTACACCTTC.

The V call is TRBV29-1, the J call TRBJ2-1, with 9 bases fitting TRBD2. The V segment lost 4 bases and the J segment 7 bases; nucleotides outside the gene matches: 8. CDR3 size: 14 residues. Germline CDR1 reads SQVTM; CDR2 reads ANQGSEA. CDR3 coding DNA: TGCAGCGTTGGGATCCTAGCGGGACGGAATGAGCAGTTCTTC. Its protein is CSVGILAGRNEQFF.

This clonotype occurred a few times. CDR3 sequence reads: CSVVGPGAINEQFF. As DNA, the CDR3 is TGCAGCGTAGTAGGGCCCGGGGCCATCAATGAGCAGTTCTTC. The rearrangement uses TRBV29-1 and TRBJ2-1; D is tentatively TRBD1 or TRBD2 (5 bases each). V lost 6 bases to trimming and J lost 6 bases, with 18 bases between them. This CDR3 spans 14 amino acids. In germline, CDR1 is SQVTM, CDR2 ANQGSEA.

The J gene is TRBJ2-7, the V gene TRBV5-5; maybe TRBD1 (5 bases). Per germline, CDR1 SGHKS and CDR2 YYEKEE (reference sequence). The CDR3 has 14 residues. The V end was cut by 4 bases, the J end by 2 bases, with 13 bases between. CDR3 bases: TGTGCCAGCAGCACCACAGGAACTCCCTACGAGCAGTACTTC. This encodes CASSTTGTPYEQYF.

V gene TRBV5-1 combines with J gene TRBJ2-1; D might be TRBD1 (6 bases). Deletions cut 1 base from V and 7 bases from J, with 15 bases between. The CDR3 totals 15 residues. The V gene's germline CDR1 is SGHRS and CDR2 YFSETQ. CDR3 DNA sequence: TGCGCCAGCAGCTTGATAGGGCAGGGGAGAAATGAGCAGTTCTTC. Its translation is CASSLIGQGRNEQFF.

The chain links TRBV19 to TRBJ2-7; 9 nucleotides match TRBD1. The CDR3 is 13 residues long. V was clipped by 4 bases and J by 6 bases; unmatched bases: 4. Germline V gene lookup returns CDR1 LNHDA and CDR2 SQIVND (reference sequence). The CDR3 sequence: CASSRNRGLEQYF. In DNA, the CDR3 is TGTGCCAGTAGTAGAAACAGGGGGCTCGAGCAGTACTTC.

This rearrangement joins TRBV27 to TRBJ2-5, with TRBD1 identical over 10 bases. Germline lookup yields CDR1 MNHEY and CDR2 SMNVEV (reference sequence). This CDR3 region has 14 residues. The V segment lost 8 bases and the J segment 11 bases; nucleotides outside the gene matches: 14. In nucleotides, the CDR3 is TGTGCCAGCGAACGGACAGGGGGATACAATGAGCAGTACTTC. It codes for CASERTGGYNEQYF.

The chain couples TRBV20-1 to TRBJ2-7, with a tentative D call TRBD1 (6 bases). In germline, CDR1 is DFQATT, CDR2 SNEGSKA (reference sequence). Trimming stripped 0 bases from V and 1 base from J, with 13 bases between. The CDR3 is 15 amino acids. The CDR3 region has the DNA TGCAGTGCTAGAGACCGGGACAAATCTTCCTACGAGCAGTACTTC. Translation gives CSARDRDKSSYEQYF.

V gene TRBV20-1 combines with J gene TRBJ2-3, with D possibly being TRBD1 (6 bases). Trimming cost V 5 bases and J 1 base, with 16 bases left between them. The germline gives CDR1 DFQATT, CDR2 SNEGSKA (reference sequence). There are 15 residues in the CDR3. The CDR3, as DNA: TGCAGTGCTTCTATTGCAGGGGTGGGCACAGATACGCAGTATTTT. This sequence encodes CSASIAGVGTDTQYF.

This clonotype showed up just a few times. The rearrangement links TRBV7-6 to TRBJ2-1; TRBD1 matches at 9 bases. Trimming cost V 1 base and J 8 bases; bases outside gene matches: 15. Germline V lookup: CDR1 SGHVS, CDR2 FNYEAQ. The CDR3 length is 18 residues. The CDR3 sequence is CASSLERAPTTGGDEQFF. CDR3 DNA: TGTGCCAGCAGCTTAGAGAGGGCCCCTACCACAGGGGGCGATGAGCAGTTCTTC.

This clonotype was seen a handful of times. The CDR3 is CASSQEDPGDEQYF. In nucleotides, the CDR3 is TGTGCCAGCAGCCAAGAAGACCCCGGGGACGAGCAGTACTTC. V usage is TRBV4-2 and J usage is TRBJ2-5, with D possibly TRBD2 on 5 matching bases. The J call may not be correct, given that the DNA end is closer to TRBJ2-7. The CDR3 is made up of 14 amino acids. Germline V gene sequence: CDR1 LGHNA, CDR2 YNFKEQ.

The chain links TRBV20-1 to TRBJ2-3; 7 bases are shared with TRBD1. After removal of 6 bases from V and 2 bases from J, the junction contained 11 bases not matched to a gene. Looked up from germline, CDR1 is DFQATT and CDR2 is SNEGSKA (reference sequence). This CDR3 contains 15 residues. This CDR3 is CSARDFGQVTDTQYF. Here the CDR3 DNA reads TGCAGTGCCCGCGACTTCGGACAGGTCACAGATACGCAGTATTTT.